The 3 T cell receptor beta chains in this list originate from one sample, sequenced in a study of T-cell memory formation after mild COVID-19. TCRdb fed the 5' RACE reads into MiXCR, producing one record per CDR3 protein. The sample records about 150,000 distinct CDR3 sequences, approximately 25% being singletons. Sequenced: PBMCs or a T cell subset sorted from them (not recorded which). The receptors stem from an adult woman who had mild COVID-19 (a few samples of this study predate the infection). Cell type and time point are not known.

J is TRBJ1-2 and V is TRBV5-4, with 10 bases matching TRBD1. The CDR3 runs 15 residues. V was pared by 1 base and J by 7 bases, with 7 bases of the junction left unmatched. Germline V CDR1 and CDR2: SGHNT, YYREEE (reference sequence). As DNA, the CDR3 is TGTGCCAGCAGCTTGCTGACAGGGGGCGCGAGTGGCTACACCTTC. This encodes CASSLLTGGASGYTF.

V is TRBV2 and J is TRBJ1-5; TRBD1 agrees at 10 bases. There are 18 residues in the CDR3. Germline CDR1 and CDR2: SNHLY and FYNNEI. J lost 2 bases, V lost 4 bases, and 11 bases had no gene match. The CDR3 DNA reads TGTGCCAGCAGTGTACCTGGGACAGGGGCTGGGGGCAATCAGCCCCAGCATTTT. Its protein product is CASSVPGTGAGGNQPQHF.

The gene calls are TRBV9 and TRBJ2-3, with 9 nucleotides matching TRBD2. Trimming took 4 bases from V and 4 from J; bases not matched to a gene: 10. The V gene's germline CDR1 is SGDLS and CDR2 YYNGEE. The CDR3 is 16 residues long. CDR3 region: CASSTIAGARADTQYF. CDR3 nucleotides: TGTGCCAGCAGCACAATAGCGGGAGCTCGTGCAGATACGCAGTATTTT.